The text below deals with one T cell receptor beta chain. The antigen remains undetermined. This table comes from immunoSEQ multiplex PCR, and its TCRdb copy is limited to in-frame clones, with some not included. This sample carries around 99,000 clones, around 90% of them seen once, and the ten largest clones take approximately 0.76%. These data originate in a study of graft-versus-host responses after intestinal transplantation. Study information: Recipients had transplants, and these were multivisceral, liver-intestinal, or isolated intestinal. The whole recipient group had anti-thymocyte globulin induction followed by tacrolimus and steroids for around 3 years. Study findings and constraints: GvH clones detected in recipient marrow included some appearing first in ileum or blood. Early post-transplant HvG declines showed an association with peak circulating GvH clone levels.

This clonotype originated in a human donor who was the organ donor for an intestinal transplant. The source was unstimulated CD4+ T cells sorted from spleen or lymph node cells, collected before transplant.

CDR3 in DNA: TGTGCCAGCAGCTTGGGGTTGGCACTAGCTGGTGGCGAGCAGTACTTC. Translation: CASSLGLALAGGEQYF. The J gene is TRBJ2-7, the V gene TRBV5-4; D possibly corresponds to TRBD2 (6 bases). The CDR3 has 16 residues. V was cut by 0 bases and J by 6 bases, with 19 bases left in between. Per germline, CDR1 SGHNT and CDR2 YYREEE (reference sequence).